Detailed here is one TCR beta chain. Its antigen is still unknown. TCRdb itself ran the 5' RACE reads through MiXCR, one entry per CDR3 protein. The table lists 450,000 or so distinct CDR3 sequences, approximately 15% of them singletons. Trimming cost V 2 bases and J 8 bases, with 7 bases left between them. This CDR3 spans 13 amino acids. Looked up from germline, CDR1 is SGHTA and CDR2 is FQGNSA. The sample is drawn from a study of identical twins. Study findings and constraints: Insertion counts were lower in abundant cord blood beta clonotypes, a trend that memory repertoires did not show.

Separately, the same data were catalogued under a study of yellow fever vaccine responses in identical twins.

The sample consisted of CD4+ T cells sorted from blood. The chain has TRBV7-2 and TRBJ1-6; D is ambiguous. This clonotype originated in a woman younger than 30 in good health. In DNA, the CDR3 is TGTGCCAGCAGCTTAACCCTTGATTCACCCCTCCACTTT. This codes for CASSLTLDSPLHF.